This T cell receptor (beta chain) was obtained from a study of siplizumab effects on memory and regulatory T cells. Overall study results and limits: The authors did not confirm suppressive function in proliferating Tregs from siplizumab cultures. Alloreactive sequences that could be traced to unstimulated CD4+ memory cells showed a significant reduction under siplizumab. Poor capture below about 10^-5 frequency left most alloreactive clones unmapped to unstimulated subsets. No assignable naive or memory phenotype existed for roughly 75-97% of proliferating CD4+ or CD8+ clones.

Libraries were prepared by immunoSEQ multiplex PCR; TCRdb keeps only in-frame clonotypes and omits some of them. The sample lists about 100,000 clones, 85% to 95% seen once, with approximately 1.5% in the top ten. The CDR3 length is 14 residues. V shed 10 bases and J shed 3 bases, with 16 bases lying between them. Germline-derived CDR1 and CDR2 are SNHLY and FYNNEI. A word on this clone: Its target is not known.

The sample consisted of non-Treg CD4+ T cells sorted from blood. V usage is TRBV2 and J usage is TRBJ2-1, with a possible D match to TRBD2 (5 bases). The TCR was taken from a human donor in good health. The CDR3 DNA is TGTGCCACCATTTATAGCGAGGGCTACAATGAGCAGTTCTTC. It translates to CATIYSEGYNEQFF.